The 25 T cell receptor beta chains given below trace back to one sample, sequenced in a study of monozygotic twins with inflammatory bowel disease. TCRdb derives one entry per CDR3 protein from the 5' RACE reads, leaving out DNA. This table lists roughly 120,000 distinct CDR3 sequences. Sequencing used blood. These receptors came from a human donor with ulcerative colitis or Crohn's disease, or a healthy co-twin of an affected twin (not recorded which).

CDR3 residues: CSVASGLFYEQYF. The chain is built from TRBV29-1 and TRBJ2-7; the D gene TCRdb calls, TRBD1, cannot be checked with no DNA. CDR1 SQVTM and CDR2 ANQGSEA come from the germline V gene. The CDR3 totals 13 residues.

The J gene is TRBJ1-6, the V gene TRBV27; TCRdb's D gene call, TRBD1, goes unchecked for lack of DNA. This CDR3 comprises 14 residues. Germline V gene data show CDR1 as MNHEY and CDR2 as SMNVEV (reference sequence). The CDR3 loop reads CASRTGLGNSPLHF.

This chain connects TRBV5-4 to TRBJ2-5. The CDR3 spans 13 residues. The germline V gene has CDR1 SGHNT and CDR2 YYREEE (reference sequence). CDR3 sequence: CASSLPTQETQYF. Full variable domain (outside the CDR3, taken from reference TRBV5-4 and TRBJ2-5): ETGVTQSPTHLIKTRGQQVTLRCSSQSGHNTVSWYQQALGQGPQFIFQYYREEENGRGNFPPRFSGLQFPNYSSELNVNALELDDSALYLCASSLPTQETQYFGPGTRLLVL.

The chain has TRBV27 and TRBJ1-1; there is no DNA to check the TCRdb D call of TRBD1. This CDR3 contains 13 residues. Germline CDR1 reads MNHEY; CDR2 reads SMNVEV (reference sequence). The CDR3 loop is CASSPGQPTEAFF.

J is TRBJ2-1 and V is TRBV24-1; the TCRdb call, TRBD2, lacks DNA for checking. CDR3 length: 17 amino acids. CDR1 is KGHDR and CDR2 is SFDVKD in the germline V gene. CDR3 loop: CATSGLAGAKAYNEQFF.

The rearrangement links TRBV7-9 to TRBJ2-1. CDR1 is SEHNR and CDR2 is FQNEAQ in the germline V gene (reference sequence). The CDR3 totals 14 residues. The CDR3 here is CASSLDTAYNEQFF.

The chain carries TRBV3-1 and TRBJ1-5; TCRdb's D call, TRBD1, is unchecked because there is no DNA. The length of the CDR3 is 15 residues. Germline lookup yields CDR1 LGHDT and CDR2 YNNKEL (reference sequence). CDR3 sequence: CASSRTDSSNQPQHF.

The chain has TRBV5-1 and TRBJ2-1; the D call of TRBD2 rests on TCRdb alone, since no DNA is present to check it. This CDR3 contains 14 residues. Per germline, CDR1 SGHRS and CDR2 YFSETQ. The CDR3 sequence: CASSLGLVGDEQFF.

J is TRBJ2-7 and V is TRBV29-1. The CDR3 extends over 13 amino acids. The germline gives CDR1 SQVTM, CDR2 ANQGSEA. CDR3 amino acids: CSAKTRLDYEQYF.

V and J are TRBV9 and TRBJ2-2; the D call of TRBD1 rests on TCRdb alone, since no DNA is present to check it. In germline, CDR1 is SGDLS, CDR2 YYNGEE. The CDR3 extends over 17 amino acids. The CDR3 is CASSDQRQGRWTGELFF.

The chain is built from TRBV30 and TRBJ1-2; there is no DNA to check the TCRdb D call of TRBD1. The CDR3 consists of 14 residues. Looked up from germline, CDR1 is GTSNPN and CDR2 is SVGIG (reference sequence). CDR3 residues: CAWSHPAGVRGYTF. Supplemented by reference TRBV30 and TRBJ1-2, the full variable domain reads SQTIHQWPATLVQPVGSPLSLECTVEGTSNPNLYWYRQAAGRGLQLLFYSVGIGQISSEVPQNLSASRPQDRQFILSSKKLLLSDSGFYLCAWSHPAGVRGYTFGSGTRLTVV.

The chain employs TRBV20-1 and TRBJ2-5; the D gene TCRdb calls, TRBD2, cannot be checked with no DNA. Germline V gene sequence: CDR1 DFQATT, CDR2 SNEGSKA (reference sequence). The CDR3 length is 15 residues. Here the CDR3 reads CSARRLAGGQETQYF.

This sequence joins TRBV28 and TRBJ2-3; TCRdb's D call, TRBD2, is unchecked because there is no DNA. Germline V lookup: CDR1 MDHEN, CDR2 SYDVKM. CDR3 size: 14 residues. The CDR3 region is CASSFVAGTDTQYF.

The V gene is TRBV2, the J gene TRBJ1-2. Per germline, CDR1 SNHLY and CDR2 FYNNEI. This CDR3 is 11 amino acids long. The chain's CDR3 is CASSVGYGYTF.

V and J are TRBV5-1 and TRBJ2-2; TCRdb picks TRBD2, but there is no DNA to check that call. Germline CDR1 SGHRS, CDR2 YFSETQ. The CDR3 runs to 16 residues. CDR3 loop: CASSGLSGANTGELFF.

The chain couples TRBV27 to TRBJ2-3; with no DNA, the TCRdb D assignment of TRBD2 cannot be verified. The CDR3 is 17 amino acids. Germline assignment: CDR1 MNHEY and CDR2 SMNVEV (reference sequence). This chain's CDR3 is CASTTLRSGRAGDTQYF.

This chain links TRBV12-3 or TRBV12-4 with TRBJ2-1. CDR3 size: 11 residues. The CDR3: CASSRLGEQFF.

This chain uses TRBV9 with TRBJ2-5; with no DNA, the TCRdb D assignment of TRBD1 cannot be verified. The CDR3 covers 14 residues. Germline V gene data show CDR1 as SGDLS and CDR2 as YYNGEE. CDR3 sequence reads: CASSWTGSGETQYF. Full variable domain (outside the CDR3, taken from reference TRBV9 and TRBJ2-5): DSGVTQTPKHLITATGQRVTLRCSPRSGDLSVYWYQQSLDQGLQFLIQYYNGEERAKGNILERFSAQQFPDLHSELNLSSLELGDSALYFCASSWTGSGETQYFGPGTRLLVL.

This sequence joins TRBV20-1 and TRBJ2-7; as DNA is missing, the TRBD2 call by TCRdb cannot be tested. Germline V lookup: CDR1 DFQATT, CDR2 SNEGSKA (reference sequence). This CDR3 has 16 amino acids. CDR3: CSAIGASGLGPYEQYF.

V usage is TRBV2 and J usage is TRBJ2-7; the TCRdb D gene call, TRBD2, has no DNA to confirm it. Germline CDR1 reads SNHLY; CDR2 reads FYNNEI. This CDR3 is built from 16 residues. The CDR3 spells CASSESAGLAGYEQYF.

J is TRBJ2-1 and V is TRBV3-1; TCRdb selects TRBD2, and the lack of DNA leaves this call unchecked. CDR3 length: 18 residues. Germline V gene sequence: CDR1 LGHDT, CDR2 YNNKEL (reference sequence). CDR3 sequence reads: CASSHRLAGGPSYNEQFF.

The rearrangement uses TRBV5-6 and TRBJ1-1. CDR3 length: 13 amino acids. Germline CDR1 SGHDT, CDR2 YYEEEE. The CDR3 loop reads CASSLRVHTEAFF.

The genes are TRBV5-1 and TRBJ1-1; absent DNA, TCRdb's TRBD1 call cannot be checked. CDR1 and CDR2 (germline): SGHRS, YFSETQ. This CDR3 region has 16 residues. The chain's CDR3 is CASSFGTGGPNTEAFF.

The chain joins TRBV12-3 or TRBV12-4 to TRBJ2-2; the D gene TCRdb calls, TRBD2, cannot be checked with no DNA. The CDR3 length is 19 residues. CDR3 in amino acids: CASSRPRGGSGAKVGELFF.

CDR3 protein: CASSFSSGGADTQYF. The chain combines TRBV6-5 with TRBJ2-3; lacking DNA, the TRBD2 call made by TCRdb goes unchecked. The CDR3 runs to 15 residues. Germline CDR1 reads MNHEY; CDR2 reads SVGAGI.